This T cell receptor beta chain was recovered during a study of cytomegalovirus exposure and HLA in healthy donors. Notes on the study in general: There were some V segments, including TRBV6-2 and TRBV6-3, excluded as indistinguishable. A prior analysis recorded that most TCR beta V segments were productive about 87% or about 30% of the time.

With 60 Vbeta and 13 Jbeta primers, the PCR was carried out. The method was immunoSEQ multiplex PCR; TCRdb's version includes in-frame clones alone and lacks a portion of them. The sample has 120,000 or so clones; roughly two thirds are singletons. Germline CDR1 and CDR2: LGHNA and YNFKEQ. The CDR3 extends over 18 amino acids. About this clone itself: Antigen: not known.

This clonotype was sampled from a man aged 30 to 39 in good health and CMV-seropositive. The genes are TRBV4-2 and TRBJ2-5, with 13 bases matching TRBD2. The J call could be wrong; TRBJ2-7 is a better fit for the DNA end. Sequenced input: PBMCs. The CDR3 loop reads CASSYDSGLAGKIYEQYF. Written as DNA, the CDR3 is TGTGCCAGCAGCTACGACTCGGGACTAGCGGGAAAAATCTACGAGCAGTACTTC.